This paragraph reports one T cell receptor beta chain. This sample is part of a study of blood T cell repertoires in COVID-19. The authors' processing: Scientists estimated how many nucleated cells there were by amplifying reference gene primers. The assay was immunoSEQ multiplex PCR, and TCRdb's table has in-frame clones only and misses some. The V and J calls and clone size are taken from that table; D and trimming were inferred from the DNA. This table holds 210,000 or so clones, about 90% found once. V was shortened by 5 bases and J by 1 base, with 9 bases between the two germline ends. Germline CDR1 is SGHNT and CDR2 is YENEEA. CDR3 length equals 14 residues.

This TCR was recovered from a man aged 35-49 years with active or convalescent COVID-19. The chain has TRBV11-3 and TRBJ2-1, with D unclear. The specimen sequenced was peripheral blood. CDR3 protein: CASSAHSSYNEQFF. In DNA, the CDR3 is TGTGCCAGCAGCGCGCACTCGTCCTACAATGAGCAGTTCTTC.